This passage covers 20 T cell receptor beta chains from one sample sequenced in a study of blood T cell repertoires in COVID-19. Profiling relied on immunoSEQ multiplex PCR, and the TCRdb table lists in-frame clones only, not all of them. The sample comprises roughly 290,000 clones, approximately 83% of which are singletons, and 2.1% rests with the top ten. The sample taken for sequencing was peripheral blood. The receptors were gathered from a woman aged 30 to 39 who had recovered from COVID-19.

The chain carries TRBV7-4 and TRBJ2-7; 7 nucleotides align to TRBD1. Germline V gives CDR1 SGHVT, CDR2 SQSDAQ. V lost 1 base, J lost 6 bases, and 18 bases stayed unmatched. CDR3 length: 18 residues. The CDR3 region is CASSLEQGHIPAPLEQYF. CDR3 nucleotides: TGTGCCAGCAGCTTAGAACAGGGGCACATCCCCGCCCCACTCGAGCAGTACTTC. The full variable domain, completed using reference TRBV7-4 and TRBJ2-7, is GAGVSQSPRYKVAKRGRDVALRCDSISGHVTLYWYRQTLGQGSEVLTYSQSDAQRDKSGRPSGRFSAERPERSVSTLKIQRTEQGDSAVYLCASSLEQGHIPAPLEQYFGPGTRLTVT.

The chain is built from TRBV29-1 and TRBJ2-7, with D possibly TRBD1 on 6 matching bases. This CDR3 comprises 12 residues. V lost 4 bases, J lost 2 bases, and 9 bases lay in between. Germline V gene data show CDR1 as SQVTM and CDR2 as ANQGSEA. The CDR3: CSVVPGAYEQYF. The CDR3 nucleotides are TGCAGCGTTGTACCAGGGGCCTACGAGCAGTACTTC.

The chain carries TRBV10-3 and TRBJ2-7; D may be TRBD2 (5 bases). CDR1 and CDR2 (germline): ENHRY, SYGVKD. The CDR3 is made up of 14 amino acids. V shed 2 bases and J shed 6 bases, with 14 bases lying between them. This CDR3 is CAISEGLARLEQYF. The CDR3 region has the DNA TGTGCCATCAGTGAGGGCCTAGCTCGTCTCGAGCAGTACTTC.

This chain joins TRBV6-5 and TRBJ1-5; unclear D gene. Germline V lookup: CDR1 MNHEY, CDR2 SVGAGI. Trimming cost V 4 bases and J 5 bases, with 12 bases left between them. The CDR3 totals 14 residues. Here the CDR3 reads CASSSGPDDQPQHF. CDR3 DNA sequence: TGTGCCAGCAGTTCGGGTCCTGATGATCAGCCCCAGCATTTT.

This chain uses TRBV2 with TRBJ2-1; 11 positions agree with TRBD2. This CDR3 region has 15 residues. Germline-derived CDR1 and CDR2 are SNHLY and FYNNEI. V shed 5 bases and J 2 bases; nucleotides not matched to a gene: 2. This chain's CDR3 is CASSFSGGAYNEQFF. The CDR3 bases are TGTGCCAGCAGTTTTAGCGGGGGGGCCTACAATGAGCAGTTCTTC.

The V call is TRBV6-4, the J call TRBJ1-3; D gene unclear. Trimming removed 3 bases from V and 0 bases from J, with 9 bases in between. The CDR3 length is 15 residues. The germline CDR1 and CDR2 sequences are MRHNA and SNTAGT. Written as DNA, the CDR3 is TGTGCCAGCAGTGAGGACGGGGACTCTGGAAACACCATATATTTT. Translation: CASSEDGDSGNTIYF.

The chain recombines TRBV7-2 with TRBJ1-2; D is unclear. V was clipped by 1 base and J by 7 bases, with 10 bases between them. The CDR3 sequence is 13 residues long. CDR1 is SGHTA and CDR2 is FQGNSA in the germline V gene. The CDR3 region is CASSLETAGGYTF. The CDR3 nucleotides are TGTGCCAGCAGCTTAGAAACAGCGGGTGGCTACACCTTC.

The chain recombines TRBV5-4 with TRBJ1-1; TRBD1 aligns across 8 bases. CDR1 is SGHNT and CDR2 is YYREEE in the germline V gene (reference sequence). The CDR3 extends over 13 amino acids. Germline trimming cut 0 bases from V and 11 bases from J; bases unmatched to any gene: 6. The CDR3 loop is CASSLGTGMAAFF. In nucleotides, the CDR3 is TGTGCCAGCAGCTTGGGGACAGGGATGGCTGCTTTCTTT.

Note on this clone: Other DNA sequences of this sample code for an identical CDR3. The chain combines TRBV27 with TRBJ2-5; D might be TRBD2 (5 bases). CDR1 and CDR2 from the germline V gene are MNHEY and SMNVEV (reference sequence). Trimming removed 3 bases from V and 5 bases from J, with 7 bases in between. The CDR3 totals 12 residues. The chain's CDR3 is CASSFGGETQYF. Written as DNA, the CDR3 is TGTGCCAGCAGTTTTGGCGGGGAGACCCAGTACTTC.

The chain links TRBV5-1 to TRBJ1-2; D possibly corresponds to TRBD1 (5 bases). The CDR3 totals 14 residues. Germline V gene lookup returns CDR1 SGHRS and CDR2 YFSETQ. The V gene lost 0 bases and the J gene lost 8 bases, with 14 bases spanning the gap. This CDR3 is CASSLEDAGRGYTF. In nucleotides, the CDR3 is TGCGCCAGCAGCTTGGAGGACGCGGGGCGCGGCTACACCTTC.

The rearrangement links TRBV19 to TRBJ1-5; D not resolved. The V and J ends lost 2 bases and 0 bases respectively, with 8 bases between them. From germline, CDR1 is LNHDA and CDR2 SQIVND (reference sequence). This CDR3 comprises 15 residues. CDR3 residues: CASSITDYSNQPQHF. The CDR3 coding sequence is TGTGCCAGTAGTATAACTGACTATAGCAATCAGCCCCAGCATTTT.

CDR3 in amino acids: CASSESPGYQPQHF. The CDR3 coding sequence is TGTGCCAGCAGTGAAAGTCCGGGTTACCAGCCCCAGCATTTT. V usage is TRBV6-1 and J usage is TRBJ1-5; D is ambiguous. Germline lookup yields CDR1 MNHNS and CDR2 SASEGT. The CDR3 sequence is 14 residues long. Trimming removed 2 bases at V and 7 bases at J, with 12 bases between.

The chain is built from TRBV18 and TRBJ2-7, with 8 bases lining up with TRBD1. The CDR3 loop spans 15 amino acids. The germline gives CDR1 KGHSH, CDR2 LQKENI. The V gene end was trimmed by 3 bases and the J gene end by 4 bases; junction bases not matched to a gene: 8. The CDR3 DNA reads TGTGCCAGCTCACCCCCGCGGCAGGGGGCGTACGAGCAGTACTTC. Amino acid sequence: CASSPPRQGAYEQYF.

The chain joins TRBV25-1 to TRBJ2-7, with 8 bases matching TRBD2. V trimming: 5 bases; J trimming: 3 bases; junction bases outside the gene matches: 6. The CDR3 covers 14 residues. Per the germline V gene, CDR1 is MGHDK and CDR2 is SYGVNS. The CDR3 loop is CASSTRGVNYEQYF. CDR3 coding DNA: TGTGCCAGCAGTACGCGGGGGGTAAACTACGAGCAGTACTTC.

V is TRBV5-6 and J is TRBJ1-3; possibly TRBD1 for D (5 bases). Germline CDR1 SGHDT, CDR2 YYEEEE. The CDR3 loop spans 14 amino acids. Trimming left V 3 bases short and J 3 bases short, with 10 bases between. The DNA of the CDR3 is TGTGCCAGCAGCTGGAAGGGGTATGGAAACACCATATATTTT. This codes for CASSWKGYGNTIYF.

The rearrangement links TRBV7-2 to TRBJ2-7; D gene unclear. The CDR3 contains 15 residues. Trimming removed 5 bases from V and 0 bases from J, with 14 bases in between. From germline, CDR1 is SGHTA and CDR2 FQGNSA. The CDR3 region has the DNA TGTGCCAGCAGCGCCTCCGAGCGTGTCTCCTACGAGCAGTACTTC. This sequence encodes CASSASERVSYEQYF.

This chain joins TRBV24-1 and TRBJ1-1, with D perhaps matching TRBD1 (6 bases). Looked up from germline, CDR1 is KGHDR and CDR2 is SFDVKD. V lost 8 bases and J lost 7, with 19 bases in between. This CDR3 is built from 14 residues. The CDR3 DNA is TGTGCCACCACGGATCCAGGGCGCAGGGGTGAAGCTTTCTTT. Amino acid sequence: CATTDPGRRGEAFF.

The chain couples TRBV28 to TRBJ1-2, with D perhaps matching TRBD1 (5 bases). The CDR3 runs 17 residues. From germline, CDR1 is MDHEN and CDR2 SYDVKM. V lost 5 bases and J 4 bases, leaving 23 bases between the germline ends. CDR3 nucleotide sequence: TGTGCCAGCAGTCCCTCTGCGGACACCCTTGGTGGCTATGGCTACACCTTC. The encoded protein is CASSPSADTLGGYGYTF.

V and J are TRBV6-5 and TRBJ1-2; 10 bases are a match to TRBD1. V was clipped by 7 bases and J by 7 bases; unmatched bases: 9. CDR3 length: 14 amino acids. Germline CDR1 MNHEY, CDR2 SVGAGI. The CDR3 bases are TGTGCCAGCACCGGGGACAGGGGAGGTCGTGGCTACACCTTC. This sequence encodes CASTGDRGGRGYTF.

The chain has TRBV5-5 and TRBJ2-3; 8 nucleotides line up with TRBD1. CDR1 SGHKS and CDR2 YYEKEE come from the germline V gene (reference sequence). The CDR3 contains 16 residues. V dropped 2 bases and J dropped 1; count of bases not matched to a gene: 6. DNA for the CDR3: TGTGCCAGCAGCTTCGAGGCGGGACAGGGCACAGATACGCAGTATTTT. Translated: CASSFEAGQGTDTQYF.